This T cell receptor (beta chain) was documented in a study of cytomegalovirus exposure and HLA in healthy donors (dated by TCRdb to between 2016 and 2019). Regarding the study in general: In an earlier analysis of approximately 500 of the donors, 250 to 350 Gb of sequence data and 100 million or so unique TCR beta sequences from roughly 190 million T cells were reported. Approximately 300 gigabases of sequencing data and around 87 million unique TCR sequences were included in an early release covering 500 to 750 HLA-typed donors. Of the roughly 400 genotyped donors, roughly 76% were placed in the genetic ancestry cluster associated with self-reported Caucasian donors. The study aimed to test whether cataloging public T cell receptors could reveal signatures of past pathogen exposure. Using immunosequencing, the study profiled T cell repertoires from around 670 subjects and related those repertoires to cytomegalovirus serostatus. Besides the first cohort of 666 subjects, a separate validation cohort made up of roughly 120 different subjects was used. To predict cytomegalovirus infection status, the study brought together high-throughput TCR immunosequencing, statistical association of individual TCRs with disease status, and machine learning. To study patterns of TCR occurrence, a later analysis re-analyzed previously published TCR beta repertoires from under 750 donors and added high-resolution HLA genotyping. Rather than drawing on any new phenotypic data, the later analysis identified candidate immune exposures from TCR beta sequences and the way those sequences occurred across donors. An earlier analysis of some 500 of the donors used high-throughput TCR beta sequencing to judge whether each TCR beta V gene segment behaved as functional or pseudogenic. Donor age, sex, ethnicity and CMV serostatus were collected together with the repertoire data. Genome-wide SNP genotypes for about 65% of the roughly 670 donors were used in a later genetic analysis, which treated that subset as a discovery cohort. Every repertoire in the discovery cohort had been generated on one and the same sequencing platform. Class I and class II HLA loci were covered by the typing at four-digit resolution. The number of donors typed differed by locus, with about 629-630 for A, B, C, DRB1 and DQB1, over 500 for DQA1, 600 to 610 for DPA1, and about 450 for DPB1. Because of strong linkage in the cohort, a few DR-DQ haplotypes were treated as single units for association and clustering. On average, around 240,000 unique TCR beta nucleotide sequences were sequenced per donor among some 420 genotyped donors of the cohort, with 15% to 20% of those sequences being non-productive.

In total, over 600 healthy bone marrow donors made up the cohort. At the time of sampling, every cohort member was nominally healthy, though immune exposures that went unrecorded were likely present. The donor was CMV seronegative and was included in the group of 352 seronegative cohort members. A peripheral blood sample was provided by each donor, and peripheral blood mononuclear cells were used for TCR beta sequencing. The Qiagen DNeasy Blood Extraction Kit was used to extract genomic DNA from the blood cell samples. Libraries were prepared through the immunoSEQ multiplex PCR assay. The multiplex PCR relied on a mix of 60 forward primers for TCR Vbeta segments and 13 reverse primers for TCR Jbeta segments. A multiplex PCR assay on genomic DNA amplified the CDR3 region of rearranged TCR beta genes. The Illumina HiSeq System was used to sequence the amplified TCR beta libraries as 87-base-pair reads. Under the source paper's analysis protocol: Across the 500 to 750 repertoires, a later analysis counted 60 million to 90 million unique TCR beta chains, approximately 10 million of which were shared by at least two donors. To remove PCR and sequencing errors, raw reads were error-corrected and collapsed into unique sequences using a nearest-neighbor algorithm that merged closely related sequences. Alignment of CDR3 sequences to IMGT reference sequences was used to assign V, D and J gene segments. For a sequence to be retained, at least a six-nucleotide match to both a V gene segment and a J gene segment was required. A rearrangement counted as productive if the CDR3 had no stop codons and remained in frame with V and J, and every other rearrangement counted as non-productive. Following IMGT convention, CDR3 was defined as the stretch from the second conserved V-encoded cysteine up to the conserved J-encoded phenylalanine. In an earlier analysis of more than 550 of the donors, sequences lacking an unambiguous match to a single V gene segment were excluded. In an earlier analysis of approximately 590 of the donors, a V segment was called functional when productive rearrangements were above 56.7%, and segregating when the standard deviation between donors exceeded 5%. A statistical classification framework was developed to diagnose cytomegalovirus status using the catalog of TCR beta chain sequences. A later analysis assigned V and J genes by comparing TCR nucleotide sequences with IMGT/GENE-DB human TR gene sequences. A later analysis assigned CDR3 sequences and most-parsimonious VDJ recombination scenarios with the TCRdist pipeline. In a later analysis, each TCR beta chain was defined by its CDR3 amino acid sequence together with its V-gene family, and reads without a unique V-gene family were excluded. A later analysis removed 600 or so highly shared, low-generation-probability nucleotide sequences to deal with suspected cross-contamination and a sequencing artifact. For each public chain, a later analysis derived a clonal expansion index from normalized ranks of inferred template counts within each repertoire. In a later analysis, generation probabilities were computed using a VDJ recombination model fitted to out-of-frame rearrangements, and the results were checked against IGoR. In a later analysis, TCR-TCR, TCR-HLA and TCR-CMV co-occurrence was scored with hypergeometric tests, and a repertoire-size bias correction was applied to TCR pairs. False discovery rates were estimated in a later analysis by permuting HLA or CMV assignments 20 times. In a later analysis, co-occurring TCRs were grouped with DBSCAN, and TCRdist sequence similarity was added when clustering was performed within HLA-allele-positive subsets. For co-occurrence clustering, repertoires with fewer than 30,000 or more than 120,000 public chains were excluded, along with 4 to 6 repertoires with anomalous nucleotide sharing. TCRdb carries this immuneACCESS record with in-frame sequences only. Its versions omit some clonotypes, under half of them owing to an unresolved V gene in the studies checked, with the rest unexplained. V, J and clone size are those of that table, while D and trimming were read from the DNA. The sample has fewer than 200,000 clones on record, 76% of them singletons. The top ten hold roughly 0.82% of the sample.

The CDR3 sequence holds 15 residues, the cysteine and phenylalanine included. The only DNA kept is the CDR3, 45 bases in frame from the first base. CDR1 SGDLS and CDR2 YYNGEE are derived from the germline V gene. The junction carries 12 bases between V and J, which are trimmed by 0 bases and 3 bases respectively. This clone has a single count. There is no known antigen for this receptor. No much larger clone is present one base from it, and per-base qualities are unavailable. What the study reported, not specific to this receptor: In both the original and validation cohorts, the classifier was reported to diagnose cytomegalovirus status with high specificity and sensitivity. The cohort was sequenced for TCR beta chains only, and without alpha or paired-chain data the features that could be detected were limited. It was suggested by the authors that the approach could potentially be generalized to other disease states and immunological phenotypes. Because HLA typing was unavailable for some donors at each locus, only the typed subset was used in association tests. In a later analysis, HLA-associated TCR beta chains were found to be more clonally expanded and to have lower generation probabilities than equally common non-associated chains. A further reported finding was that TCR beta sequences accurately predicted the HLA-A and HLA-B alleles for most subjects in the first cohort. Assigning TCR associations to individual alleles was difficult when HLA alleles, especially DR and DQ, strongly co-occurred. Because counts were too low, about 18 rarely observed V segments, including chromosome 9 orphons, were excluded from the earlier analysis of around 640 of the donors. In the study, 150 to 200 TCR beta chains were listed as associated with cytomegalovirus. A group of highly shared sequence variants was considered likely to be a technical artifact of the sequencing pipeline. A later analysis reported that several top co-occurrence clusters appeared linked to parvovirus B19, influenza, CMV and Epstein-Barr virus. According to a later analysis, TCR association rates differed among HLA loci, with DRB1 alleles showing the most associated TCRs and HLA-C alleles showing the fewest. Across donors, most TCR sequences were observed very rarely, whereas some public TCRs were present in many individuals. Broadly in line with IMGT annotations, most TCR beta V segments showed up in productive rearrangements about 87% or about 30% of the time in an earlier analysis of roughly 590 of the donors. The only immune exposure information available for the cohort was CMV serostatus. Compared with the 666-donor mean, donors in an Asian-associated ancestry cluster had fewer N-insertions in productive TCRs, according to a later genetic analysis. In vitro tests confirmed that a few of the cytomegalovirus-associated TCR beta chains recognize cytomegalovirus antigens. The 87-base-pair reads could not distinguish some IMGT-functional V segments, including TRBV6-2 and TRBV6-3, so those segments were excluded. A later analysis associated 16,951 TCR beta sequences with specific HLA alleles at a false discovery rate of 0.05. In a later analysis, most CMV-associated TCR beta chains were found to appear HLA-restricted, with HLA associations seemingly driven largely by CMV exposure. The presence/absence analyses assumed that sequencing depth was roughly uniform across donors, and that assumption may not be true. Linkage disequilibrium might explain the correlated functional status among segregating V segments, but an unknown experimental factor could not be excluded. A later genetic analysis associated a missense DCLRE1C variant with V-gene and J-gene trimming of TCR beta chains, and an independent cohort replicated the association.

This receptor chain uses TRBV9 and TRBJ2-5, with TRBD1 perhaps the D gene, on 6 matching bases. Sequenced sample: PBMCs. The TCR originated in a female donor in good health and CMV-seronegative. DNA sequence: TGTGCCAGCAGCGTAGTGGGGGCGGTGGAAGAGACCCAGTACTTC. It is translated as CASSVVGAVEETQYF.